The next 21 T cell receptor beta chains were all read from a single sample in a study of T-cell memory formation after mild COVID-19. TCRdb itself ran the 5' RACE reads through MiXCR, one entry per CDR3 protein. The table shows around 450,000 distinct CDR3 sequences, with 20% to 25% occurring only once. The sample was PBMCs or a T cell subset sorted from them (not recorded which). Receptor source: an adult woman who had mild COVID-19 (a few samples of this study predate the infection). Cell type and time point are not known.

For the CDR3, the DNA is TGTGCCAGCAGCTTAGACTTGGGAGGGGACACAGATACGCAGTATTTT. Translating it yields CASSLDLGGDTDTQYF. The chain uses TRBV7-9 and TRBJ2-3; 7 bases are a match to TRBD2. V lost 1 base, J lost 2 bases, and 6 bases stayed unmatched. The length of the CDR3 is 16 residues. The germline V gene encodes CDR1 SEHNR and CDR2 FQNEAQ (reference sequence).

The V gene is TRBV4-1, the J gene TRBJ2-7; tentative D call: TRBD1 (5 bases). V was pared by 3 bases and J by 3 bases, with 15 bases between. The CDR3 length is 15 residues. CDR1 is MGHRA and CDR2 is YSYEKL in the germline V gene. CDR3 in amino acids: CASSHPGKQDYEQYF. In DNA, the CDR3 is TGCGCCAGCAGCCACCCAGGAAAACAGGACTACGAGCAGTACTTC.

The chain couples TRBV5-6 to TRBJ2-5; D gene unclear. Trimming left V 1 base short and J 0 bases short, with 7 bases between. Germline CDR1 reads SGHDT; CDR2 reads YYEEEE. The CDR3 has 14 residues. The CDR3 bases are TGTGCCAGCAGCTTGAGTCGGTACCAAGAGACCCAGTACTTC. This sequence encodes CASSLSRYQETQYF.

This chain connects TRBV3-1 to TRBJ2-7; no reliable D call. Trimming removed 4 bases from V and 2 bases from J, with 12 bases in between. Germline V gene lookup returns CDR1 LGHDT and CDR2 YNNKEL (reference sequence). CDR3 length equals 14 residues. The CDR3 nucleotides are TGTGCCAGCAGCCGTAAGGAACCCGCCTACGAGCAGTACTTC. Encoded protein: CASSRKEPAYEQYF.

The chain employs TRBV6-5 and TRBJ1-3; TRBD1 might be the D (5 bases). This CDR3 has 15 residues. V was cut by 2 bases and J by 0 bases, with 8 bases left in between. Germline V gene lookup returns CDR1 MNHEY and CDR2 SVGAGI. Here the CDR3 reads CASSYRRDSGNTIYF. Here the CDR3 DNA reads TGTGCCAGCAGTTACCGCAGGGACTCTGGAAACACCATATATTTT.

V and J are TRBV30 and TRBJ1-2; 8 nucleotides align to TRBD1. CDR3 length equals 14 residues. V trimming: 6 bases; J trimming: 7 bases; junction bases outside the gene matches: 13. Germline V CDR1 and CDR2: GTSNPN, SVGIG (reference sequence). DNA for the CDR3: TGTGCCTGCCCGAGGGGACAGGTCGAGAGTGGCTACACCTTC. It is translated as CACPRGQVESGYTF.

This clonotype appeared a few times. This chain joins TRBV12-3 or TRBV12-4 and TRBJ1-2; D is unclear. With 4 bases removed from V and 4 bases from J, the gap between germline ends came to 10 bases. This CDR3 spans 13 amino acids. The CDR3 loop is CASSWMAGYGYTF. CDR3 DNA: TGTGCCAGCAGTTGGATGGCTGGCTATGGCTACACCTTC.

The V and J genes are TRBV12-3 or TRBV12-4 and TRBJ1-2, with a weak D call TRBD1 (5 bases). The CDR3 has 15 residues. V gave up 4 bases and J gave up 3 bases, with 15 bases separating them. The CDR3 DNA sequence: TGTGCCAGCAGTTCGTCCGGGACTAGGGACTATGGCTACACCTTC. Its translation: CASSSSGTRDYGYTF.

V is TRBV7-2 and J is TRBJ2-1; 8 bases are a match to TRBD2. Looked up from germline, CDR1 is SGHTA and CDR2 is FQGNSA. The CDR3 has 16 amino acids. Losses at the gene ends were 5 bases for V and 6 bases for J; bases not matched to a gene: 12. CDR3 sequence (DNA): TGTGCCAGCAGCCAGCCGGGGTCCACTAGCGGCAATGAGCAGTTCTTC. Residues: CASSQPGSTSGNEQFF. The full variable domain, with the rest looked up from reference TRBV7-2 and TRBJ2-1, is GAGVSQSPSNKVTEKGKDVELRCDPISGHTALYWYRQSLGQGLEFLIYFQGNSAPDKSGLPSDRFSAERTGGSVSTLTIQRTQQEDSAVYLCASSQPGSTSGNEQFFGPGTRLTVL.

The CDR3 DNA sequence: TGTGCCAGCAGTGAGATTGGCTCCTACAATGAGCAGTTCTTC. This translates into CASSEIGSYNEQFF. V gene TRBV6-1 combines with J gene TRBJ2-1; D is unclear. The CDR3 loop spans 14 amino acids. The V and J ends lost 3 bases and 0 bases respectively, with 6 bases between them. CDR1 MNHNS and CDR2 SASEGT come from the germline V gene.

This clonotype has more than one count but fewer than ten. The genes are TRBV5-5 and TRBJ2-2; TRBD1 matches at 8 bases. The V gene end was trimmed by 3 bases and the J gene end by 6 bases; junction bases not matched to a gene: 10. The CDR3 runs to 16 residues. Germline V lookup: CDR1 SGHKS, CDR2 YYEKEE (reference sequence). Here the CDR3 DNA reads TGTGCCAGCAGCTCAAGGACAGGGAAACACGCCGGGGAGCTGTTTTTT. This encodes CASSSRTGKHAGELFF.

The CDR3 sequence: CASSVTGAVEEKLFF. CDR3 DNA: TGCGCCAGCAGCGTAACAGGGGCGGTAGAGGAAAAACTGTTTTTT. The chain recombines TRBV5-1 with TRBJ1-4; 7 nucleotides match TRBD1. CDR3 length equals 15 residues. The germline V gene has CDR1 SGHRS and CDR2 YFSETQ. Trimming cost V 4 bases and J 8 bases; bases outside gene matches: 11.

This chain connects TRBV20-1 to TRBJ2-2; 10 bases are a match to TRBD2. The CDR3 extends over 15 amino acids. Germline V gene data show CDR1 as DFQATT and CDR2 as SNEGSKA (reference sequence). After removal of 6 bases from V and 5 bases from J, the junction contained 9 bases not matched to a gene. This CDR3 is CSAGSGGARTGELFF. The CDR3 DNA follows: TGCAGTGCGGGAAGCGGGGGGGCGCGAACCGGGGAGCTGTTTTTT.

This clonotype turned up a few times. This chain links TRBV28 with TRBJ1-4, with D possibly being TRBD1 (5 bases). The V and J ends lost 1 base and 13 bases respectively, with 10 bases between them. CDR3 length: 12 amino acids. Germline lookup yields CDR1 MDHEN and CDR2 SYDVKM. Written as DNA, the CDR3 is TGTGCCAGCAGTTTATCAGGGTATGGACTGTTTTTT. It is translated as CASSLSGYGLFF.

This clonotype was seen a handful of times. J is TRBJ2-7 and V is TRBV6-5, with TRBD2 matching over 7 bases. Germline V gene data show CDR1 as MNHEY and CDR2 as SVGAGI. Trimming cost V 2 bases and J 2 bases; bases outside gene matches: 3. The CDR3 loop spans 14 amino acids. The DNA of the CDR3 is TGTGCCAGCAGTTACCGGGAGGCCGCCTACGAGCAGTACTTC. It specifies CASSYREAAYEQYF.

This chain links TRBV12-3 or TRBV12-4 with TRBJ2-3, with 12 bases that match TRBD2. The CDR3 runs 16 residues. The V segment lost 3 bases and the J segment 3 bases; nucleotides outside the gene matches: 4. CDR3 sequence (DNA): TGTGCCAGCAGTTTCCTAGCGGGGGGGGTAACAGATACGCAGTATTTT. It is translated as CASSFLAGGVTDTQYF.

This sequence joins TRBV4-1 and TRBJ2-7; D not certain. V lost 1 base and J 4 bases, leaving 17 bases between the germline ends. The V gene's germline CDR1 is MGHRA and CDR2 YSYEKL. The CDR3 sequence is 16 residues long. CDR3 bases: TGCGCCAGCAGCCAAGGGGTAGGCCGGATCCTATACGAGCAGTACTTC. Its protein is CASSQGVGRILYEQYF.

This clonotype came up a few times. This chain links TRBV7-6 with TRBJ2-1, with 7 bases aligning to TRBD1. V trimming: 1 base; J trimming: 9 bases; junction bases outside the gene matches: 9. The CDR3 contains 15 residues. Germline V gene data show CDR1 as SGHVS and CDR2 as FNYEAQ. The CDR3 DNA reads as TGTGCCAGCAGCTTAGGGCAGCGGTACAGGGGTGAGCAGTTCTTC. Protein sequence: CASSLGQRYRGEQFF.

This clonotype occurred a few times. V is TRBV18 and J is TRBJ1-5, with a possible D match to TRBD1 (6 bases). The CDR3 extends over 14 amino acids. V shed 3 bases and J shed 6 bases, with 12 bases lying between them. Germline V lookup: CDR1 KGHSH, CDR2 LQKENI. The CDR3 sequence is CASSPPRGGQPQHF. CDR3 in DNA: TGTGCCAGCTCACCTCCCAGGGGAGGTCAGCCCCAGCATTTT.

This CDR3 reads CASSSGRDSYEQYF. As DNA, the CDR3 is TGTGCCAGCTCATCGGGGAGAGACTCCTACGAGCAGTACTTC. The chain uses TRBV7-9 and TRBJ2-7, with TRBD2 as a possible D gene (5 bases). Germline CDR1 SEHNR, CDR2 FQNEAQ (reference sequence). V lost 8 bases and J 0 bases, leaving 14 bases between the germline ends. CDR3 size: 14 residues.

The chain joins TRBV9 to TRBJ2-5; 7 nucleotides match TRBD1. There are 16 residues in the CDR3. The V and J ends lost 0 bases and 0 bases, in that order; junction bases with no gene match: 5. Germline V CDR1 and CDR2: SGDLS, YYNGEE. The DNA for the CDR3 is TGTGCCAGCAGCGTAGGGAACAGGGGATACCAAGAGACCCAGTACTTC. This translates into CASSVGNRGYQETQYF.